A single sample gave rise to the 29 T cell receptor beta chains below, sequenced in a study of blood T cell repertoires in COVID-19. The protocol was immunoSEQ multiplex PCR, while the TCRdb copy is restricted to in-frame clones and leaves out a portion. The sample has 200,000 or so clones; about 86% are singletons. The sequenced sample consisted of PBMCs or T cells enriched from blood (not recorded which). The source is a woman aged 40 to 50 with acute COVID-19.

V and J are TRBV5-4 and TRBJ2-3; maybe TRBD1 (6 bases). Trimming pared 2 bases from V and 0 bases from J, leaving 7 bases between. The germline V gene encodes CDR1 SGHNT and CDR2 YYREEE (reference sequence). This CDR3 is built from 14 residues. The CDR3 DNA sequence: TGTGCCAGCAGCTTTGACAGGAGCACAGATACGCAGTATTTT. Translation: CASSFDRSTDTQYF.

The chain is built from TRBV28 and TRBJ2-2; possible D gene TRBD2, 6 bases. The CDR3 has 15 amino acids. Trimming cost V 4 bases and J 1 base, with 10 bases left between them. Germline CDR1 is MDHEN and CDR2 is SYDVKM. CDR3 coding DNA: TGTGCCAGCAGTTACAGCGGGTGGAACACCGGGGAGCTGTTTTTT. This sequence encodes CASSYSGWNTGELFF.

The chain has TRBV6-5 and TRBJ1-2, with TRBD1 identical over 7 bases. Germline trimming cut 6 bases from V and 5 bases from J; bases unmatched to any gene: 6. The V gene's germline CDR1 is MNHEY and CDR2 SVGAGI. This CDR3 has 13 amino acids. Here the CDR3 DNA reads TGTGCCAGCAGGGCAGGGGGGTTGTATGGCTACACCTTC. Residues: CASRAGGLYGYTF.

The CDR3 DNA is TGTGCCAGCAGCCGACAGGGGGCTTGGGAGACCCAGTACTTC. This sequence encodes CASSRQGAWETQYF. V and J are TRBV3-1 (or the pseudogene TRBV3-2) and TRBJ2-5; 10 nucleotides agree with TRBD1. Trimming at V came to 4 bases and at J to 5 bases, leaving 4 bases not matched to a gene. CDR3 length: 14 amino acids. Germline CDR1 is LGHDT and CDR2 is YNNKEL (reference sequence).

The rearrangement joins TRBV10-3 to TRBJ1-3, with 12 bases aligning to TRBD1. CDR3 length equals 17 residues. Germline CDR1 ENHRY, CDR2 SYGVKD. Unmatched junction bases numbered 6, after V lost 6 bases and J lost 0 bases. The CDR3 spells CAIRPGQGAASGNTIYF. The CDR3 DNA follows: TGTGCCATCAGACCGGGACAGGGGGCAGCCTCTGGAAACACCATATATTTT.

This clone has a single count. V usage is TRBV4-1 and J usage is TRBJ2-7; D is perhaps TRBD2 (5 bases). The CDR3 length is 13 residues. Trimming stripped 4 bases from V and 5 bases from J, with 12 bases between. Germline lookup yields CDR1 MGHRA and CDR2 YSYEKL. Here the CDR3 reads CASSPPSEDEQYF. CDR3 bases: TGCGCCAGCAGCCCTCCTTCGGAGGACGAGCAGTACTTC.

This chain links TRBV2 with TRBJ1-6; 9 bases are a match to TRBD1. The V gene's germline CDR1 is SNHLY and CDR2 FYNNEI. The CDR3 totals 14 residues. J gave up 8 bases and V 6 bases, and 5 bases lay outside the gene matches. CDR3 amino acids: CASSTGQGYSPLHF. The CDR3 DNA reads TGTGCCAGCAGCACGGGACAGGGTTATTCACCCCTCCACTTT.

This clone showed up just a few times. This chain uses TRBV10-3 with TRBJ2-3, with 13 positions matching TRBD2. This CDR3 region has 14 residues. Looked up from germline, CDR1 is ENHRY and CDR2 is SYGVKD. Trimming took 10 bases from V and 4 from J; bases not matched to a gene: 5. In DNA, the CDR3 is TGTGCCACAAGGACTAGCGGGGGCGCAGATACGCAGTATTTT. Amino acid sequence: CATRTSGGADTQYF.

The rearrangement joins TRBV27 to TRBJ1-4, with D possibly being TRBD1 (6 bases). Trimming removed 0 bases at V and 6 bases at J, with 11 bases between. CDR3 length: 15 residues. Germline V CDR1 and CDR2: MNHEY, SMNVEV (reference sequence). CDR3: CASSLSWQGYEKLFF. The CDR3 bases are TGTGCCAGCAGTTTATCGTGGCAGGGGTATGAAAAACTGTTTTTT.

V is TRBV7-9 and J is TRBJ1-1, with D possibly being TRBD1 (5 bases). The germline V and J ends were trimmed by 5 bases and 4 bases, with 14 bases remaining between them. The CDR3 runs to 14 residues. Germline V CDR1 and CDR2: SEHNR, FQNEAQ (reference sequence). The CDR3 DNA is TGTGCCAGCAGCCACAGGAGGGAGGGCACTGAAGCTTTCTTT. Its translation is CASSHRREGTEAFF. Together with reference TRBV7-9 and TRBJ1-1, the CDR3 gives the full variable domain: DTGVSQNPRHKITKRGQNVTFRCDPISEHNRLYWYRQTLGQGPEFLTYFQNEAQLEKSRLLSDRFSAERPKGSFSTLEIQRTEQGDSAMYLCASSHRREGTEAFFGQGTRLTVV.

The rearrangement joins TRBV9 to TRBJ2-1; D is perhaps TRBD2 (6 bases). Germline CDR1 reads SGDLS; CDR2 reads YYNGEE. The CDR3 has 15 residues. Trimming stripped 0 bases from V and 4 bases from J, with 11 bases between. This CDR3 reads CASSVGTSRYNEQFF. DNA for the CDR3: TGTGCCAGCAGCGTAGGAACTAGCAGATACAATGAGCAGTTCTTC. Together with reference TRBV9 and TRBJ2-1, the CDR3 gives the full variable domain: DSGVTQTPKHLITATGQRVTLRCSPRSGDLSVYWYQQSLDQGLQFLIQYYNGEERAKGNILERFSAQQFPDLHSELNLSSLELGDSALYFCASSVGTSRYNEQFFGPGTRLTVL.

CDR3 sequence reads: CAWSVLQNGGNYGYTF. The DNA for the CDR3 is TGTGCCTGGAGTGTACTACAAAACGGTGGAAACTATGGCTACACCTTC. The V and J genes are TRBV30 and TRBJ1-2, with D unclear. V lost 0 bases, J lost 2 bases, and 16 bases lay in between. The germline CDR1 and CDR2 sequences are GTSNPN and SVGIG (reference sequence). The CDR3 runs to 16 residues. The whole variable domain, remainder taken from reference TRBV30 and TRBJ1-2, is SQTIHQWPATLVQPVGSPLSLECTVEGTSNPNLYWYRQAAGRGLQLLFYSVGIGQISSEVPQNLSASRPQDRQFILSSKKLLLSDSGFYLCAWSVLQNGGNYGYTFGSGTRLTVV.

The chain is built from TRBV27 and TRBJ1-6; D is uncertain. Trimming pared 0 bases from V and 5 bases from J, leaving 17 bases between. The CDR3 is made up of 18 amino acids. Germline V gene lookup returns CDR1 MNHEY and CDR2 SMNVEV (reference sequence). The CDR3 nucleotides are TGTGCCAGCAGTTTATCGATCCCCACCCTAGGCCATAATTCACCCCTCCACTTT. Amino acids: CASSLSIPTLGHNSPLHF.

The rearrangement uses TRBV6-5 and TRBJ1-2, with 8 bases that match TRBD1. The CDR3 sequence is 14 residues long. V lost 8 bases to trimming and J lost 4 bases; unmatched junction nucleotides: 9. Germline values: CDR1 MNHEY, CDR2 SVGAGI. CDR3 sequence (DNA): TGTGCCAGCGTGCAGACAGGGGAACGCTATGGCTACACCTTC. This codes for CASVQTGERYGYTF.

The chain couples TRBV11-2 to TRBJ2-3; 7 positions agree with TRBD2. After removal of 4 bases from V and 3 bases from J, the junction contained 10 bases not matched to a gene. CDR3 length: 16 residues. CDR1 SGHAT and CDR2 FQNNGV come from the germline V gene. The CDR3 here is CASSYSSLAVTDTQYF. Written as DNA, the CDR3 is TGTGCCAGCAGCTATTCAAGCCTAGCGGTAACAGATACGCAGTATTTT. The variable domain in full, completed from reference TRBV11-2 and TRBJ2-3, reads EAGVAQSPRYKIIEKRQSVAFWCNPISGHATLYWYQQILGQGPKLLIQFQNNGVVDDSQLPKDRFSAERLKGVDSTLKIQPAKLEDSAVYLCASSYSSLAVTDTQYFGPGTRLTVL.

The CDR3 sequence: CASSQAGTGGKMHGYTF. The CDR3 coding sequence is TGCGCCAGCAGCCAAGCCGGGACAGGGGGCAAGATGCATGGCTACACCTTC. This rearrangement joins TRBV4-1 to TRBJ1-2; 12 bases agree with TRBD1. This CDR3 comprises 17 residues. Germline CDR1 is MGHRA and CDR2 is YSYEKL. After removal of 1 base from V and 6 bases from J, the junction contained 9 bases not matched to a gene.

The chain links TRBV27 to TRBJ2-7; TRBD1 might be the D (5 bases). Germline V gene lookup returns CDR1 MNHEY and CDR2 SMNVEV (reference sequence). The length of the CDR3 is 14 residues. V dropped 0 bases and J dropped 3 bases, with 9 bases sitting between them. CDR3 sequence reads: CASSLSQGIYEQYF. The CDR3 nucleotides are TGTGCCAGCAGTTTATCCCAGGGTATCTACGAGCAGTACTTC.

In this sample, this clone turned up once. The CDR3 loop is CASSHSDGVGYTF. Here the CDR3 DNA reads TGCGCCAGCAGCCACTCCGACGGGGTTGGCTACACCTTC. This chain links TRBV4-3 with TRBJ1-2; unclear D gene. The V gene's germline CDR1 is LGHNA and CDR2 YSLEER. V was clipped by 3 bases and J by 7 bases, with 12 bases between them. This CDR3 spans 13 amino acids.

The V call is TRBV4-2, the J call TRBJ1-1; the D gene is possibly TRBD1 (6 bases). There are 16 residues in the CDR3. The germline V gene has CDR1 LGHNA and CDR2 YNFKEQ. Trimming left V 0 bases short and J 1 base short, with 12 bases between. The CDR3 loop is CASSQDRGHGNTEAFF. The CDR3 DNA follows: TGTGCCAGCAGCCAAGACAGGGGCCATGGGAACACTGAAGCTTTCTTT.

The V gene is TRBV4-3, the J gene TRBJ2-2, with TRBD2 matching over 15 bases. CDR1 and CDR2 (germline): LGHNA, YSLEER. V gave up 1 base and J gave up 6 bases; unmatched junction bases: 3. The CDR3 is 17 amino acids. CDR3 nucleotide sequence: TGCGCCAGCAGCCAAGTGGGACTAGCGGGGGGCGCCGGGGAGCTGTTTTTT. Translation gives CASSQVGLAGGAGELFF.

This rearrangement joins TRBV5-3 to TRBJ1-6; the D is unclear. TRBV5-3 is placed among ORFs of uncertain function. The CDR3 contains 15 residues. V shed 1 base and J shed 2 bases, with 7 bases lying between them. DNA for the CDR3: TGTGCCAGAAGCTTGATAACAACCTATAATTCACCCCTCCACTTT. Translated: CARSLITTYNSPLHF.

This chain uses TRBV6-5 with TRBJ2-2; the D gene is possibly TRBD1 (6 bases). The CDR3 has 16 residues. V lost 2 bases to trimming and J lost 2 bases, with 12 bases between them. CDR1 and CDR2 (germline): MNHEY, SVGAGI. This CDR3 is CASSYGQHRNTGELFF. CDR3 in DNA: TGTGCCAGCAGTTACGGACAGCACCGAAACACCGGGGAGCTGTTTTTT.

This clone was detected a few times. The J gene is TRBJ1-5, the V gene TRBV19; D gene ambiguous. This CDR3 contains 14 residues. V gave up 4 bases and J gave up 2 bases, with 9 bases separating them. Germline V gene lookup returns CDR1 LNHDA and CDR2 SQIVND (reference sequence). CDR3 sequence reads: CASSSWRGNQPQHF. The CDR3 DNA follows: TGTGCCAGTAGTAGTTGGCGGGGCAATCAGCCCCAGCATTTT.

The rearrangement joins TRBV4-3 to TRBJ1-2; D remains ambiguous. Between the trimmed V and J ends, which lost 2 bases and 7 bases, there was a span of 14 bases. Germline loops: CDR1 LGHNA, CDR2 YSLEER. The CDR3 runs to 14 residues. CDR3: CASSQSTEPRGYTF. The CDR3 nucleotides are TGCGCCAGCAGCCAATCCACGGAGCCTCGTGGCTACACCTTC.

This clone occurred a few times. The CDR3, as DNA: TGTGCCAGTACCCCCCTGACAGGTCTTTCTGGAAACACCATATATTTT. It translates to CASTPLTGLSGNTIYF. The chain combines TRBV19 with TRBJ1-3, with D maybe TRBD1 (6 bases). The CDR3 has 16 amino acids. Trimming took 7 bases from V and 1 from J, leaving 17 bases between them. Germline loops: CDR1 LNHDA, CDR2 SQIVND (reference sequence).

This clone occurred once. At the DNA level, this CDR3 is encoded by other sequences in the same sample as well. The chain carries TRBV27 and TRBJ1-2; no reliable D call. Germline loops: CDR1 MNHEY, CDR2 SMNVEV (reference sequence). V lost 2 bases to trimming and J lost 4 bases, with 8 bases between them. CDR3 length equals 13 residues. CDR3 bases: TGTGCCAGCAGTTTAGCGGGTAGCTATGGCTACACCTTC. Translating gives CASSLAGSYGYTF.

The J gene is TRBJ2-7, the V gene TRBV5-1; 8 bases agree with TRBD1. The CDR3 has 15 amino acids. V gave up 0 bases and J gave up 4 bases; unmatched junction bases: 6. CDR1 is SGHRS, CDR2 YFSETQ, per germline. The CDR3 here is CASSLGPGGEYEQYF. The CDR3 DNA is TGCGCCAGCAGCTTGGGGCCAGGGGGCGAATACGAGCAGTACTTC.

In its sample, this clone was seen once. The chain joins TRBV21-1 to TRBJ2-3; no DNA check was done on the table's D call, TRBD2. TRBV21-1 is annotated as a pseudogene. This CDR3 has 17 amino acids. For the CDR3, the DNA is TGTGCCAGCAGTTGGGACTACCTCCTTTACAACACAGATACGCAGTATTTT. It translates to CASSWDYLLYNTDTQYF.

The chain joins TRBV5-6 to TRBJ2-2; 11 bases are shared with TRBD2. With V trimmed by 4 bases and J by 1 base, 3 bases remained unmatched. The germline CDR1 and CDR2 sequences are SGHDT and YYEEEE. CDR3 size: 16 residues. The CDR3 nucleotides read TGTGCCAGCAGCGCCACTAGCGGGGGGAACACCGGGGAGCTGTTTTTT. It is translated as CASSATSGGNTGELFF.